This passage covers 30 T cell receptor beta chains from one sample sequenced in a study of OX40 agonist ivuxolimab in advanced cancers. The method behind the library was the immunoSEQ multiplex PCR assay. TCRdb re-hosts the immuneACCESS table, in-frame sequences only. Its copies lack some clones; in the studies checked, an unresolved V gene accounts for under half of them, and the cause for the rest is not known. This sample has tens of thousands of clones in its table, and 70% to 90% of those were observed once. The ten largest clones represent 10% to 15% of the sample. Sequencing was performed on CD4+ or CD8+ T cells sorted from blood, taken in a trial of the OX40 agonist ivuxolimab. The receptors were sampled from an adult with an advanced solid tumor such as melanoma, head and neck, liver or kidney cancer.

This chain connects TRBV29-1 to TRBJ1-4; the D is unclear. Germline V lookup: CDR1 SQVTM, CDR2 ANQGSEA. Trimming removed 4 bases at V and 10 bases at J, with 19 bases between. This CDR3 contains 14 residues. CDR3 amino acids: CSVADFSKVGKLFF. The CDR3 coding sequence is TGCAGCGTTGCGGACTTCTCGAAGGTCGGAAAACTGTTTTTT.

The chain recombines TRBV7-9 with TRBJ2-3; 8 bases match TRBD1. Germline CDR1 reads SEHNR; CDR2 reads FQNEAQ (reference sequence). J was trimmed by 3 bases and V by 6 bases; bases with no gene match: 8. The CDR3 contains 15 residues. Written as DNA, the CDR3 is TGTGCCAGCAGTGTGACAGGGGAAGATACAGATACGCAGTATTTT. Its translation: CASSVTGEDTDTQYF.

The gene calls are TRBV27 and TRBJ2-1; 7 bases map to TRBD2. The V gene's germline CDR1 is MNHEY and CDR2 SMNVEV (reference sequence). The V and J ends lost 2 bases and 10 bases, in that order; junction bases with no gene match: 8. The length of the CDR3 is 14 residues. The CDR3: CASSLGRAGVEQFF. CDR3 coding DNA: TGTGCCAGCAGTTTAGGACGGGCGGGGGTAGAGCAGTTCTTC.

The chain employs TRBV7-8 and TRBJ2-7; either TRBD1 or TRBD2 may fit D (5 bases each). Trimming cost V 5 bases and J 0 bases, with 14 bases left between them. Per the germline V gene, CDR1 is SGHVS and CDR2 is FQNEAQ. This CDR3 has 15 amino acids. CDR3 nucleotides: TGTGCCAGCAGCCCGGTAGGGGCGGGCTCCTACGAGCAGTACGTC. This sequence encodes CASSPVGAGSYEQYV.

This clone appeared a single time. This chain uses TRBV28 with TRBJ2-7; 8 nucleotides align to TRBD2. Germline loops: CDR1 MDHEN, CDR2 SYDVKM. This CDR3 contains 15 residues. V was clipped by 5 bases and J by 3 bases; unmatched bases: 9. CDR3 residues: CASSLPGLGFYEQYF. The CDR3 nucleotides are TGTGCCAGCAGTCTTCCGGGACTAGGTTTCTACGAGCAGTACTTC.

V gene TRBV4-3 combines with J gene TRBJ2-4, with D perhaps given as TRBD1 or TRBD2 (5 bases each). V was clipped by 0 bases and J by 2 bases, with 8 bases between them. The CDR3 covers 15 residues. Germline CDR1 reads LGHNA; CDR2 reads YSLEER. CDR3 sequence (DNA): TGCGCCAGCAGCCAAGATCAGGGACCCAAAAACATTCAGTACTTC. Amino acid sequence: CASSQDQGPKNIQYF.

This clone was counted a single time. The genes are TRBV27 and TRBJ2-7; TRBD1 is a possible D gene (5 bases). The CDR3 has 13 residues. V lost 1 base and J 5 bases, leaving 9 bases between the germline ends. CDR1 and CDR2 from the germline V gene are MNHEY and SMNVEV (reference sequence). The DNA for the CDR3 is TGTGCCAGCAGTTTATTGGTAGGGGACGAGCAGTACTTC. Protein product: CASSLLVGDEQYF.

Note on this clone: The same CDR3 is also encoded by other DNA sequences in this sample. This rearrangement joins TRBV4-1 to TRBJ2-1; D perhaps matches TRBD2 (5 bases). Germline V gene data show CDR1 as MGHRA and CDR2 as YSYEKL. V shed 1 base and J shed 0 bases, with 7 bases lying between them. The CDR3 has 15 amino acids. CDR3 in DNA: TGCGCCAGCAGCCAAGCGGGGTCCTCCTACAATGAGCAGTTCTTC. Translated, it gives CASSQAGSSYNEQFF.

This chain joins TRBV11-2 and TRBJ2-3, with 10 positions matching TRBD1. The CDR3 has 16 residues. From germline, CDR1 is SGHAT and CDR2 FQNNGV. J lost 4 bases, V lost 2 bases, and 6 bases had no gene match. CDR3 protein: CASSLLGQGTADTQYF. The CDR3 DNA follows: TGTGCCAGCAGCTTACTGGGACAGGGGACGGCAGATACGCAGTATTTT.

The gene calls are TRBV5-8 and TRBJ1-2; no reliable D call. Germline V gene lookup returns CDR1 SGHTS and CDR2 YDEGEE. The V and J ends lost 1 base and 0 bases respectively, with 7 bases between them. This CDR3 is 14 amino acids long. The CDR3 loop reads CASSLRKANYGYTF. Here the CDR3 DNA reads TGTGCCAGCAGCTTGAGGAAAGCTAACTATGGCTACACCTTC.

This sequence joins TRBV5-8 and TRBJ2-1, with D uncertain. Between the trimmed V and J ends, which lost 4 bases and 7 bases, there was a span of 12 bases. This CDR3 is 13 amino acids long. CDR1 is SGHTS and CDR2 is YDEGEE in the germline V gene. This CDR3 is CASSAWERNEQFF. In nucleotides, the CDR3 is TGTGCCAGCAGCGCCTGGGAAAGGAATGAGCAGTTCTTC.

The chain has TRBV28 and TRBJ1-1; perhaps TRBD1 as D (5 bases). Trimming pared 6 bases from V and 6 bases from J, leaving 17 bases between. Germline V gene lookup returns CDR1 MDHEN and CDR2 SYDVKM. The CDR3 is 14 amino acids. The CDR3 sequence is CASSTPSRVSEAFF. The CDR3 nucleotides read TGTGCCAGCAGCACACCCTCCAGGGTATCTGAAGCTTTCTTT.

The chain carries TRBV6-1 and TRBJ1-5; D is uncertain. Germline loops: CDR1 MNHNS, CDR2 SASEGT. This CDR3 is 14 amino acids long. V was cut by 2 bases and J by 3 bases, with 8 bases left in between. In nucleotides, the CDR3 is TGTGCCAGCAGTGAACAGATTCACAATCAGCCCCAGCATTTT. Protein sequence: CASSEQIHNQPQHF.

This chain uses TRBV7-9 with TRBJ2-1; D remains unclear. V lost 1 base and J lost 0, with 7 bases in between. Germline assignment: CDR1 SEHNR and CDR2 FQNEAQ (reference sequence). The CDR3 spans 15 residues. CDR3 sequence (DNA): TGTGCCAGCAGCTTAGTTCTCCACTCCTACAATGAGCAGTTCTTC. Translated, it gives CASSLVLHSYNEQFF.

The J gene is TRBJ2-7, the V gene TRBV6-1, with 7 bases matching TRBD1. The CDR3 extends over 15 amino acids. The ends lost 2 bases at V and 6 bases at J; junction bases unmatched: 10. Per germline, CDR1 MNHNS and CDR2 SASEGT. The CDR3 reads CASSEPPTGWGEQYF. The DNA for the CDR3 is TGTGCCAGCAGTGAACCACCGACAGGGTGGGGCGAGCAGTACTTC.

The genes are TRBV9 and TRBJ2-7, with D maybe TRBD2 (6 bases). Germline V lookup: CDR1 SGDLS, CDR2 YYNGEE. This CDR3 contains 13 residues. V lost 9 bases and J 0 bases, leaving 13 bases between the germline ends. The CDR3 region has the DNA TGTGCCAATCAAATCGGGAGCTCCTACGAGCAGTACGTC. Its translation: CANQIGSSYEQYV.

The J gene is TRBJ2-3, the V gene TRBV29-1; TRBD2 aligns across 10 bases. The CDR3 has 15 residues. Germline CDR1 reads SQVTM; CDR2 reads ANQGSEA. With 7 bases clipped from V and 0 bases from J, the junction kept 7 bases outside the gene matches. Written as DNA, the CDR3 is TGCAGCGGAACGACTAGCGGGCCGAGCACAGATACGCAGTATTTT. Translating gives CSGTTSGPSTDTQYF.

This clone turned up a few times. The CDR3 region is CASSYVPGQSQYF. DNA of the CDR3: TGTGCCAGCAGTTACGTACCCGGGCAATCGCAGTATTTT. The gene calls are TRBV6-5 and TRBJ2-3; D gene uncertain. This CDR3 is 13 amino acids long. The germline V and J ends were trimmed by 2 bases and 10 bases, with 13 bases remaining between them. Germline V lookup: CDR1 MNHEY, CDR2 SVGAGI.

The V gene is TRBV14, the J gene TRBJ2-5; TRBD1 matches at 10 bases. Trimming cost V 4 bases and J 5 bases; bases outside gene matches: 7. This CDR3 contains 15 residues. Germline V gene sequence: CDR1 SGHDN, CDR2 FVKESK. CDR3 sequence reads: CASSRDRGLIETQYF. The CDR3 region has the DNA TGTGCCAGCAGCCGGGACAGGGGATTGATTGAGACCCAGTACTTC.

This chain connects TRBV5-1 to TRBJ2-5; 7 bases are a match to TRBD2. J was trimmed by 4 bases and V by 0 bases; bases with no gene match: 6. Germline-derived CDR1 and CDR2 are SGHRS and YFSETQ. The CDR3 sequence is 15 residues long. CDR3 in DNA: TGCGCCAGCAGCTTGGCCGGGAGGCAGAGAGAGACCCAGTACTTC. Protein: CASSLAGRQRETQYF.

The V and J genes are TRBV27 and TRBJ2-6, with D perhaps TRBD2 (5 bases). V was pared by 1 base and J by 0 bases, with 7 bases between. CDR3 length: 16 amino acids. Germline V lookup: CDR1 MNHEY, CDR2 SMNVEV (reference sequence). The CDR3 DNA reads as TGTGCCAGCAGTTTATTGAGGGACTCTGGGGCCAACGTCCTGACTTTC. Translating it yields CASSLLRDSGANVLTF.

The chain employs TRBV6-1 and TRBJ2-1; D possibly uses TRBD1 or TRBD2 (5 bases each). This CDR3 is 15 amino acids long. Germline V gene lookup returns CDR1 MNHNS and CDR2 SASEGT. V shed 4 bases and J shed 4 bases, with 14 bases lying between them. The CDR3 reads CASSANRDRYNEQFF. The CDR3 DNA reads TGTGCCAGCAGTGCCAACCGGGACCGATACAATGAGCAGTTCTTC.

The chain has TRBV7-2 and TRBJ2-1; TRBD1 agrees at 7 bases. This CDR3 region has 18 residues. V lost 5 bases and J lost 0; bases outside the gene matches: 13. Germline loops: CDR1 SGHTA, CDR2 FQGNSA. In DNA, the CDR3 is TGTGCCAGCAGCCTTCCTACAGGGGCCCGGAGCTCCTACAATGAGCAGTTCTTC. Its translation: CASSLPTGARSSYNEQFF.

The rearrangement joins TRBV4-3 to TRBJ2-1; D is possibly TRBD1 or TRBD2 (5 bases each). Between the trimmed V and J ends, which lost 3 bases and 6 bases, there was a span of 12 bases. Germline assignment: CDR1 LGHNA and CDR2 YSLEER. The CDR3 consists of 14 residues. Written as DNA, the CDR3 is TGCGCCAGCAGCCACCAGGGTCGGGGCAATGAGCAGTTCTTC. Translated: CASSHQGRGNEQFF.

The CDR3 loop reads CATPEGNQPQHF. DNA for the CDR3: TGTGCCACCCCGGAGGGTAATCAGCCCCAGCATTTT. This rearrangement joins TRBV21-1 to TRBJ1-5. TRBV21-1 is recorded as a pseudogene. CDR3 length equals 12 residues.

The V call is TRBV7-9, the J call TRBJ2-7; no reliable D call. The CDR3 runs to 16 residues. Trimming left V 5 bases short and J 0 bases short, with 17 bases between. CDR1 and CDR2 (germline): SEHNR, FQNEAQ (reference sequence). CDR3: CASSPDILIHSYEQYV. The CDR3 region has the DNA TGTGCCAGCAGCCCCGACATCCTCATCCACTCCTACGAGCAGTACGTC.

The rearrangement joins TRBV29-1 to TRBJ1-2; 9 bases match TRBD1. The CDR3 loop spans 15 amino acids. With 3 bases clipped from V and 2 bases from J, the junction kept 7 bases outside the gene matches. From germline, CDR1 is SQVTM and CDR2 ANQGSEA. The CDR3 region is CSVDSDRGLNYGYTF. CDR3 sequence (DNA): TGCAGCGTTGATTCGGACAGGGGCTTGAACTATGGCTACACCTTC.

The V and J genes are TRBV7-9 and TRBJ2-7; 11 bases agree with TRBD2. The CDR3 is 15 amino acids. Germline values: CDR1 SEHNR, CDR2 FQNEAQ (reference sequence). The trim removed 3 bases at V and 5 bases at J, leaving 6 bases unmatched. CDR3 sequence reads: CASSFTSGSLDEQYF. The DNA for the CDR3 is TGTGCCAGCAGCTTTACTAGCGGGAGTTTAGACGAGCAGTACTTC.

The V and J genes are TRBV5-1 and TRBJ1-2; perhaps TRBD1 as D (5 bases). The germline CDR1 and CDR2 sequences are SGHRS and YFSETQ. Trimming removed 4 bases at V and 3 bases at J, with 13 bases between. This CDR3 comprises 14 residues. The CDR3 bases are TGCGCCAGCAGCCCGGGGGGTTCTCACTATGGCTACACCTTC. Protein: CASSPGGSHYGYTF.

The chain couples TRBV4-3 to TRBJ1-1; TRBD1 agrees at 8 bases. CDR3 length equals 15 residues. V shed 4 bases and J 5 bases; nucleotides not matched to a gene: 9. Per the germline V gene, CDR1 is LGHNA and CDR2 is YSLEER. The CDR3 DNA reads as TGCGCCAGCAGCCTACAACAGGGGGGGAGGACTGAAGCTTTCTTT. This gives the protein CASSLQQGGRTEAFF.